The 17 T cell receptor beta chains in this list originate from one sample, sequenced in a study of T cell responses to AZD1222 COVID-19 vaccine. Sequenced by immunoSEQ multiplex PCR; TCRdb stores in-frame clones only, minus some. The data contain more than 150,000 clones, around 90% of them singletons. Sample: peripheral blood, taken on day 0 of AZD1222 vaccination. Receptors were obtained from an adult in good health.

The V call is TRBV6-1, the J call TRBJ1-6; D may be TRBD1 (5 bases). V lost 1 base and J lost 10, with 11 bases in between. Germline CDR1 MNHNS, CDR2 SASEGT. There are 14 residues in the CDR3. CDR3 region: CASSEGQGLSPLHF. In nucleotides, the CDR3 is TGTGCCAGCAGTGAAGGTCAGGGTTTGTCACCCCTCCACTTT.

CDR3 sequence reads: CASSLDISGDTQYF. The DNA for the CDR3 is TGTGCCAGCAGCTTAGACATCTCGGGGGATACGCAGTATTTT. This chain links TRBV11-2 with TRBJ2-3, with D possibly being TRBD2 (5 bases). Germline CDR1 is SGHAT and CDR2 is FQNNGV. The V end was cut by 0 bases, the J end by 6 bases, with 10 bases between. The CDR3 is 14 amino acids.

The chain carries TRBV2 and TRBJ2-2; D is uncertain. This CDR3 contains 14 residues. Looked up from germline, CDR1 is SNHLY and CDR2 is FYNNEI. The V gene lost 7 bases and the J gene lost 4 bases, with 13 bases spanning the gap. The CDR3 reads CASNPYPTTGELFF. CDR3 DNA: TGTGCCAGCAACCCTTACCCCACCACCGGGGAGCTGTTTTTT.

The chain links TRBV7-2 to TRBJ2-7; TRBD1 aligns across 9 bases. The CDR3 sequence is 13 residues long. J lost 7 bases, V lost 3 bases, and 4 bases had no gene match. Germline loops: CDR1 SGHTA, CDR2 FQGNSA. CDR3 loop: CASSFPGTGEQYF. Written as DNA, the CDR3 is TGTGCCAGCAGCTTCCCCGGGACAGGGGAGCAGTACTTC.

This sequence joins TRBV5-6 and TRBJ1-2, with no clear D. Germline assignment: CDR1 SGHDT and CDR2 YYEEEE. The ends were cut back, 2 bases at V and 6 bases at J, with 14 bases in the middle. CDR3 length: 14 amino acids. The CDR3 sequence is CASSFPTTLDGYTF. The CDR3 DNA reads TGTGCCAGCAGCTTTCCCACCACCCTGGATGGCTACACCTTC.

The rearrangement joins TRBV28 to TRBJ1-5; D is unresolved. Trimming left V 6 bases short and J 7 bases short, with 10 bases between. Germline CDR1 is MDHEN and CDR2 is SYDVKM. The CDR3 spans 12 residues. CDR3 in DNA: TGTGCCAGCAGCTTCAATGTCCAGCCCCAGCATTTT. This codes for CASSFNVQPQHF.

V is TRBV29-1 and J is TRBJ1-4; D not certain. Trimming cost V 0 bases and J 5 bases, with 7 bases left between them. Germline-derived CDR1 and CDR2 are SQVTM and ANQGSEA. The CDR3 runs 13 residues. CDR3 sequence: CSVEDGSNEKLFF. CDR3 in DNA: TGCAGCGTTGAAGATGGGTCGAATGAAAAACTGTTTTTT.

This sequence joins TRBV29-1 and TRBJ2-3; the D gene could be TRBD1 or TRBD2 (5 bases each). Germline CDR1 reads SQVTM; CDR2 reads ANQGSEA. V was trimmed by 4 bases and J by 10 bases, leaving 27 bases between them. This CDR3 has 16 residues. CDR3: CSVGRKGLDGEAPQYF. The DNA for the CDR3 is TGCAGCGTTGGGAGGAAGGGGCTTGATGGCGAAGCCCCGCAGTATTTT.

The V and J genes are TRBV6-2 or TRBV6-3 and TRBJ1-2; D remains unclear. CDR1 is MNHEY, CDR2 SVGEGT, per germline. Trimming removed 4 bases from V and 1 base from J, with 13 bases in between. The CDR3 runs to 15 residues. CDR3 nucleotides: TGTGCCAGCAGTTCCACGAGCATTATTAACTATGGCTACACCTTC. This gives the protein CASSSTSIINYGYTF.

The chain uses TRBV5-1 and TRBJ1-6; 7 bases align to TRBD1. With V trimmed by 0 bases and J by 6 bases, 3 bases remained unmatched. The CDR3 is 15 residues long. Germline lookup yields CDR1 SGHRS and CDR2 YFSETQ. CDR3 bases: TGCGCCAGCAGCTTGGTGGGACAGCTTAATTCACCCCTCCACTTT. Protein product: CASSLVGQLNSPLHF.

This chain links TRBV28 with TRBJ1-5; D gene uncertain. V was clipped by 7 bases and J by 4 bases, with 14 bases between them. The CDR3 contains 14 residues. Germline V CDR1 and CDR2: MDHEN, SYDVKM. CDR3 loop: CASTPAPVNQPQHF. The CDR3 region has the DNA TGTGCCAGCACCCCGGCGCCAGTGAATCAGCCCCAGCATTTT.

This chain links TRBV15 with TRBJ2-1; tentatively, D is TRBD1 (6 bases). The ends were cut back, 6 bases at V and 9 bases at J, with 21 bases in the middle. The germline gives CDR1 LNHNV, CDR2 YYDKDF (reference sequence). This CDR3 contains 15 residues. CDR3 DNA sequence: TGTGCCACCAGAAAGATCGGACTTCAGGGGAGTGAGCAGTTCTTC. Translated, it gives CATRKIGLQGSEQFF.

This clone was picked up one time. This chain connects TRBV5-1 to TRBJ2-6, with no clear D. Germline CDR1 SGHRS, CDR2 YFSETQ. The CDR3 contains 15 residues. V lost 7 bases and J 0 bases, leaving 11 bases between the germline ends. This chain's CDR3 is CASSLESSGANVLTF. CDR3 DNA: TGCGCCAGCTCTCTAGAGAGCTCTGGGGCCAACGTCCTGACTTTC.

This clone was picked up one time. V gene TRBV18 combines with J gene TRBJ1-6; D call uncertain. CDR1 and CDR2 from the germline V gene are KGHSH and LQKENI. V lost 6 bases and J 8 bases, leaving 8 bases between the germline ends. CDR3 size: 12 residues. This CDR3 is CASSRADSPLHF. The CDR3 bases are TGTGCCAGCTCCCGGGCCGATTCACCCCTCCACTTT.

J is TRBJ2-7 and V is TRBV18; 8 bases map to TRBD1. With V trimmed by 4 bases and J by 2 bases, 7 bases remained unmatched. In germline, CDR1 is KGHSH, CDR2 LQKENI. CDR3 length: 15 residues. In DNA form, the CDR3 reads TGTGCCAGCTCACTCTCCGGGACAGGAGCCTACGAGCAGTACTTC. It encodes CASSLSGTGAYEQYF.

The CDR3 sequence: CASSPPGGRDSGAFF. The CDR3 bases are TGTGCCAGCTCACCACCCGGCGGCCGGGACAGCGGGGCTTTCTTT. V usage is TRBV18 and J usage is TRBJ1-1; 7 bases line up with TRBD1. The germline CDR1 and CDR2 sequences are KGHSH and LQKENI. Germline trimming cut 0 bases from V and 11 bases from J; bases unmatched to any gene: 12. The CDR3 is made up of 15 amino acids.

The chain uses TRBV3-1 (or the pseudogene TRBV3-2) and TRBJ2-3; tentative D call: TRBD2 (6 bases). The CDR3 covers 15 residues. In germline, CDR1 is LGHDT, CDR2 YNNKEL (reference sequence). The V end lost 4 bases, the J end lost 0 bases, and 11 bases lay between the germline ends. CDR3 protein: CASSPGGTSTDTQYF. The CDR3 nucleotides read TGTGCCAGCAGCCCCGGAGGGACTAGCACAGATACGCAGTATTTT.